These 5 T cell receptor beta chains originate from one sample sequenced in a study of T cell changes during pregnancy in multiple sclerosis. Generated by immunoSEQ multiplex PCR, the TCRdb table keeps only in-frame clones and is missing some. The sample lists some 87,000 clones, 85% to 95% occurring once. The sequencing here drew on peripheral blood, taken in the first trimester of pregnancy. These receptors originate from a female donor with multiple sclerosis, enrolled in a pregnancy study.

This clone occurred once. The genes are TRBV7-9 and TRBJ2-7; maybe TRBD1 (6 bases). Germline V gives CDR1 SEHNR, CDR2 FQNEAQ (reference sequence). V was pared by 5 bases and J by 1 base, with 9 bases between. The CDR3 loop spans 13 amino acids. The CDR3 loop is CASSRTESYEQYF. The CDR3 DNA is TGTGCCAGCAGCCGGACAGAGTCCTACGAGCAGTACTTC.

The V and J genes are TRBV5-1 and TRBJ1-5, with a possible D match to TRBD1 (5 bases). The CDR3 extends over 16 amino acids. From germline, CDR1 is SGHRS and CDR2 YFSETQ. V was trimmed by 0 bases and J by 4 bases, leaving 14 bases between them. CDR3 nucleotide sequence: TGCGCCAGCAGCTTGGACAGCGACAGCGCTAATCAGCCCCAGCATTTT. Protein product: CASSLDSDSANQPQHF.

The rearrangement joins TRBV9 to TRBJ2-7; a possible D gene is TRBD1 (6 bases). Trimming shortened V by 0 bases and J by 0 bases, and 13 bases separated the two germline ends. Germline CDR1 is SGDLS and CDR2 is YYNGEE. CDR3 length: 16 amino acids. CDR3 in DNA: TGTGCCAGCAGCGTAGCCGCAGGGGCCTTCTCCTACGAGCAGTACTTC. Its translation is CASSVAAGAFSYEQYF.

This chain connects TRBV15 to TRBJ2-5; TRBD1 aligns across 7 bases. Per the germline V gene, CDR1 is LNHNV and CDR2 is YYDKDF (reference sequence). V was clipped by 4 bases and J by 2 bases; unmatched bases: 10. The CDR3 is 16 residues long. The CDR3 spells CATSTDLGQRQETQYF. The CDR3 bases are TGTGCCACCAGCACAGACCTGGGACAGCGGCAAGAGACCCAGTACTTC.

Written as DNA, the CDR3 is TGTGCCAGCAGCTTACAGCTAGCGACAGATACGCAGTATTTT. It yields the protein CASSLQLATDTQYF. The J gene is TRBJ2-3, the V gene TRBV7-2; D possibly corresponds to TRBD2 (6 bases). The germline V gene encodes CDR1 SGHTA and CDR2 FQGNSA. V lost 2 bases and J lost 3, with 9 bases in between. This CDR3 has 14 amino acids. Drawing the rest from reference TRBV7-2 and TRBJ2-3, the complete variable domain is GAGVSQSPSNKVTEKGKDVELRCDPISGHTALYWYRQSLGQGLEFLIYFQGNSAPDKSGLPSDRFSAERTGGSVSTLTIQRTQQEDSAVYLCASSLQLATDTQYFGPGTRLTVL.